Listed here are 11 T cell receptor beta chains from one sample, sequenced in a study of blood T cell repertoires in COVID-19. The table came from immunoSEQ multiplex PCR; TCRdb's copy has only in-frame clones and leaves some out. This table has roughly 290,000 clones, over 75% appearing once. The sequenced material came from peripheral blood. The source of these receptors is a woman in her forties or fifties who had recovered from COVID-19.

The rearrangement joins TRBV28 to TRBJ1-2; 7 positions agree with TRBD1. The V and J ends lost 7 bases and 7 bases, in that order; junction bases with no gene match: 6. This CDR3 has 12 residues. Germline V gene sequence: CDR1 MDHEN, CDR2 SYDVKM. CDR3 nucleotide sequence: TGTGCCAGCACTTCACCAGGGGGTGGCTACACCTTC. Amino acids: CASTSPGGGYTF.

This chain uses TRBV7-9 with TRBJ1-2; 9 bases map to TRBD1. The CDR3 sequence is 15 residues long. Losses at the gene ends were 5 bases for V and 7 bases for J; bases not matched to a gene: 11. Per germline, CDR1 SEHNR and CDR2 FQNEAQ (reference sequence). DNA for the CDR3: TGTGCCAGCAGCCCATCCAGGACAGGGGCGGCTGGCTACACCTTC. It translates to CASSPSRTGAAGYTF.

The gene calls are TRBV28 and TRBJ1-4, with D uncertain. CDR1 and CDR2 (germline): MDHEN, SYDVKM. V dropped 3 bases and J dropped 7 bases, with 15 bases sitting between them. The CDR3 is 15 amino acids. The CDR3 spells CASSLWSGLGEKLFF. CDR3 nucleotide sequence: TGTGCCAGCAGTTTGTGGTCGGGGTTGGGTGAAAAACTGTTTTTT.

This chain links TRBV7-9 with TRBJ1-2, with D uncertain. This CDR3 region has 15 residues. Germline CDR1 reads SEHNR; CDR2 reads FQNEAQ (reference sequence). The V end was cut by 4 bases, the J end by 10 bases, with 22 bases between. As DNA, the CDR3 is TGTGCCAGCAGCTCCCGGGAATTTCGTTATGGGGACTACACCTTC. Its protein is CASSSREFRYGDYTF.

The V gene is TRBV28, the J gene TRBJ1-2, with 9 nucleotides matching TRBD1. The CDR3 extends over 14 amino acids. Germline values: CDR1 MDHEN, CDR2 SYDVKM. The V segment lost 2 bases and the J segment 5 bases; nucleotides outside the gene matches: 3. The CDR3 here is CASSLAGQGYGYTF. In DNA, the CDR3 is TGTGCCAGCAGTTTAGCCGGACAGGGGTATGGCTACACCTTC.

This clone was detected only once. V and J are TRBV4-1 and TRBJ1-2; TRBD1 aligns across 9 bases. Germline V gene sequence: CDR1 MGHRA, CDR2 YSYEKL. The junction had 4 bases not matched to a gene; V was cut back by 4 bases and J by 4 bases. The CDR3 extends over 14 amino acids. This chain's CDR3 is CASSPDRGGYGYTF. CDR3 bases: TGCGCCAGCAGCCCTGACAGGGGGGGCTATGGCTACACCTTC.

The chain is built from TRBV10-3 and TRBJ2-5; 10 bases fit TRBD2. Germline-derived CDR1 and CDR2 are ENHRY and SYGVKD. The length of the CDR3 is 18 residues. Trimming cost V 3 bases and J 4 bases; bases outside gene matches: 14. For the CDR3, the DNA is TGTGCCATCAGTGATATGTTGGCTAGCGGGGGACAACGAGAGACCCAGTACTTC. Encoded protein: CAISDMLASGGQRETQYF.

In this sample, this clone turned up a few times. The chain's CDR3 is CASSASGGLGQPQHF. CDR3 bases: TGTGCCAGCAGCGCTTCAGGGGGCTTGGGTCAGCCCCAGCATTTT. The V and J genes are TRBV9 and TRBJ1-5; 8 bases are a match to TRBD1. J was trimmed by 6 bases and V by 3 bases; bases with no gene match: 8. CDR3 length: 15 amino acids. Germline CDR1 SGDLS, CDR2 YYNGEE.

With respect to this clone: The sample carries other DNA sequences with the same CDR3. V gene TRBV11-2 combines with J gene TRBJ1-2; no definite D call. The V end lost 6 bases, the J end lost 4 bases, and 9 bases lay between the germline ends. The CDR3 runs to 12 residues. Germline CDR1 reads SGHAT; CDR2 reads FQNNGV. CDR3 sequence: CASSSGVYGYTF. CDR3 DNA: TGTGCCAGCAGTTCGGGAGTCTATGGCTACACCTTC.

This chain joins TRBV7-2 and TRBJ2-3; perhaps TRBD1 as D (6 bases). From germline, CDR1 is SGHTA and CDR2 FQGNSA. V lost 5 bases and J 2 bases, leaving 14 bases between the germline ends. The CDR3 is 15 amino acids. DNA of the CDR3: TGTGCCAGCAGCCCAACGGGACAAAACACAGATACGCAGTATTTT. Encoded protein: CASSPTGQNTDTQYF.

The rearrangement links TRBV28 to TRBJ2-5, with D maybe TRBD2 (6 bases). Between the trimmed V and J ends, which lost 5 bases and 5 bases, there was a span of 12 bases. The CDR3 length is 13 residues. Germline V gene sequence: CDR1 MDHEN, CDR2 SYDVKM. DNA of the CDR3: TGTGCCAGCAGTCCCGCGGGATTCGAGACCCAGTACTTC. This gives the protein CASSPAGFETQYF. Filled out from reference TRBV28 and TRBJ2-5, the complete variable domain reads DVKVTQSSRYLVKRTGEKVFLECVQDMDHENMFWYRQDPGLGLRLIYFSYDVKMKEKGDIPEGYSVSREKKERFSLILESASTNQTSMYLCASSPAGFETQYFGPGTRLLVL.